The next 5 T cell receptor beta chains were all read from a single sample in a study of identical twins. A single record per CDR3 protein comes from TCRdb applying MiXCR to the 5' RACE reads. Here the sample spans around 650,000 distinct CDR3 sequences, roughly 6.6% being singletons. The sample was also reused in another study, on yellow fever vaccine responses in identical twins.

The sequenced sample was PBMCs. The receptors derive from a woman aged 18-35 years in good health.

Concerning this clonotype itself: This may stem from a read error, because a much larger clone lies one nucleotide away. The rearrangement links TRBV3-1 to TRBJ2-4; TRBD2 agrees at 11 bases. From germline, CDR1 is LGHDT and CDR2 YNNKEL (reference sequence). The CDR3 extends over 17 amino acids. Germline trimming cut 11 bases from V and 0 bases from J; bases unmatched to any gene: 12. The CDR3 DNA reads TGTGCCTCCGGGGGGCTAGCGGGAGGTCTAGCCAAAAACATTCAGTACTTC. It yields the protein CASGGLAGGLAKNIQYF.

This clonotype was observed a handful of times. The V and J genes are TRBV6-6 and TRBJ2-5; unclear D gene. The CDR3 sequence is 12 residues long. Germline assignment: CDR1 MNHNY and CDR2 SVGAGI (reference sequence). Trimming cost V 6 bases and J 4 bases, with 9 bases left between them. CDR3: CASRQSIETQYF. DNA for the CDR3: TGTGCCAGCAGACAGTCCATAGAGACCCAGTACTTC.

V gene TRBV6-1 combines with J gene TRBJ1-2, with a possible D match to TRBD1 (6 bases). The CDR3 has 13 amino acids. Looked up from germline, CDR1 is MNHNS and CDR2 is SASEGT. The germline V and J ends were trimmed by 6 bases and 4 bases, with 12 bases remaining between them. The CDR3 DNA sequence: TGTGCCAGCAGGCCCCAGGGGTTCTATGGCTACACCTTC. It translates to CASRPQGFYGYTF.

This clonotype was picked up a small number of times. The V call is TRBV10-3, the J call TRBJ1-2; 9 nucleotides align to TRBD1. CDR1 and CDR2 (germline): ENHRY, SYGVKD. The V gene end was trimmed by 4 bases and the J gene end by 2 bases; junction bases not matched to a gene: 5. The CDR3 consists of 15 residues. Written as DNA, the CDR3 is TGTGCCATCAGTGGTTGGACAGGGGCAAACTATGGCTACACCTTC. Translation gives CAISGWTGANYGYTF.

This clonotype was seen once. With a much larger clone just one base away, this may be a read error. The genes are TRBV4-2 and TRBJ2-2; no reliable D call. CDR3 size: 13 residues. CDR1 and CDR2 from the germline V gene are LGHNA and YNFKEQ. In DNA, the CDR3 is TGTGCCAGCGGCCAAGACTTAAGCGGGGAGCTGTTTTTT. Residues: CASGQDLSGELFF.